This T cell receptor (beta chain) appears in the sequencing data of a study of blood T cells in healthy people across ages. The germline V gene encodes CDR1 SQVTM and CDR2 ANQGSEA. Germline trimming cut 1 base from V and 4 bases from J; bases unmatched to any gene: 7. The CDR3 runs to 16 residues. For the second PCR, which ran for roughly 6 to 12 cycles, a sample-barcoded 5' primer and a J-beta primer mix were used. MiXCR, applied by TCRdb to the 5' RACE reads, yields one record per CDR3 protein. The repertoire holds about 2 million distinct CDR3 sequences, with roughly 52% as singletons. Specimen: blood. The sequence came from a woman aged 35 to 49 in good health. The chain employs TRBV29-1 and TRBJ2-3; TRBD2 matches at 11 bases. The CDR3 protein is CSVEVLGLAGSDTQYF. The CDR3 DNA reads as TGCAGCGTTGAAGTTCTCGGACTAGCGGGTTCAGATACGCAGTATTTT.